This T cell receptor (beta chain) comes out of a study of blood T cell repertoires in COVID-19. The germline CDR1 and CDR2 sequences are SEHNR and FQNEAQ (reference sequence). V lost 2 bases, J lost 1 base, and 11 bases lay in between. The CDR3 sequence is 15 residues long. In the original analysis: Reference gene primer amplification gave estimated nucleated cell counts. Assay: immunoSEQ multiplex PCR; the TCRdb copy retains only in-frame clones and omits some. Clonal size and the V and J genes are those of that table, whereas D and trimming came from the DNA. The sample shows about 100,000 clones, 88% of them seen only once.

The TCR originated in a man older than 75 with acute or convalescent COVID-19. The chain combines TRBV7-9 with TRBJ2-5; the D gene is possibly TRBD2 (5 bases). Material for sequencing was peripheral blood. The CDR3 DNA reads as TGTGCCAGCAGCTTACCGTGGGAGATCCAAGAGACCCAGTACTTC. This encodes CASSLPWEIQETQYF.